The 5 T cell receptor beta chains listed next were all sequenced from one sample in a study of spatial heterogeneity in lung cancer (dated by TCRdb to between 2017 and 2020). The receptor library was made with 5' RACE. Reads for this sample came from a NextSeq 500. The public reads were quality trimmed at Q25 with fastp and then assembled into clones with MiXCR by TCRdb, keeping productive beta chains. Rows are unified per CDR3 protein, each entry keeping the most common DNA and genes. This sample gives thousands of distinct CDR3 sequences in total; 5% to 6.5% of them show up just once. Around 36% of the sample rests with the top ten. The time point label, read with the paper, signifies: sample taken at primary tumor resection. Without any cell sorting, TCR sequencing was performed on whole RNA extracted either from tumor and nontumor lung tissue or from cryopreserved PBMC samples. The input for sequencing was PBMCs, taken at surgery. Every receptor here comes from a male donor with early-stage non-small cell lung cancer.

The table lists this clonotype with many counts. CDR3 sequence: CASSYSTGSTDTQYF. In DNA, the CDR3 is TGTGCCAGCAGTTACTCAACCGGATCCACAGATACGCAGTATTTT. V usage is TRBV6-5 and J usage is TRBJ2-3; unclear D gene. Germline-derived CDR1 and CDR2 are MNHEY and SVGAGI. V dropped 0 bases and J dropped 2 bases, with 9 bases sitting between them. The CDR3 is made up of 15 amino acids.

This clonotype has a count of ten or more. The chain carries TRBV5-1 and TRBJ2-5; D could derive from TRBD1 or TRBD2 (5 bases each). Deletions cut 0 bases from V and 3 bases from J, with 12 bases between. CDR1 is SGHRS, CDR2 YFSETQ, per germline. CDR3 length equals 15 residues. CDR3 sequence reads: CASSLAGREEETQYF. CDR3 nucleotide sequence: TGCGCCAGCAGCTTGGCGGGACGGGAAGAAGAGACCCAGTACTTC.

There are many counts of this clonotype. The V gene is TRBV7-2, the J gene TRBJ1-2; 12 nucleotides match TRBD1. The CDR3 is made up of 17 amino acids. V lost 2 bases and J lost 7; bases outside the gene matches: 11. From germline, CDR1 is SGHTA and CDR2 FQGNSA. CDR3 protein: CASSLLGQGAASGGYTF. The CDR3 bases are TGTGCCAGCAGCTTATTGGGACAGGGGGCGGCGAGTGGTGGCTACACCTTC.

This chain uses TRBV7-9 with TRBJ2-5; D is possibly TRBD2 (5 bases). Germline CDR1 reads SEHNR; CDR2 reads FQNEAQ (reference sequence). The CDR3 runs to 14 residues. Between the trimmed V and J ends, which lost 0 bases and 5 bases, there was a span of 10 bases. The CDR3 nucleotides read TGTGCCAGCAGCTTAGCGTCTAGCTTGGAGACCCAGTACTTC. Its protein is CASSLASSLETQYF.

This clonotype has ten or more counts. The J gene is TRBJ2-7, the V gene TRBV27; D not resolved. Trimming shortened V by 2 bases and J by 0 bases, and 5 bases separated the two germline ends. The CDR3 length is 13 residues. Looked up from germline, CDR1 is MNHEY and CDR2 is SMNVEV (reference sequence). The CDR3 coding sequence is TGTGCCAGCAGTTTAGCGATCTCCTACGAGCAGTACTTC. Amino acid sequence: CASSLAISYEQYF.